This TCR beta chain was identified in a study of blood T cell repertoires in COVID-19. Method: immunoSEQ multiplex PCR; TCRdb's copy keeps in-frame clones and lacks some. Of around 110,000 clones listed, roughly two thirds are singletons. V was shortened by 0 bases and J by 5 bases, with 11 bases between the two germline ends. Germline CDR1 reads SGHRS; CDR2 reads YFSETQ. CDR3 length equals 14 residues. This clone was observed a handful of times. Sequencing was carried out using peripheral blood. The chain carries TRBV5-1 and TRBJ1-2; D possibly corresponds to TRBD1 (6 bases). The sequence was obtained from a human donor with acute or convalescent COVID-19. The donor label of this sample is uncertain. CDR3 sequence (DNA): TGCGCCAGCAGCTTGGGGCACAGGGATTATGGCTACACCTTC. It yields the protein CASSLGHRDYGYTF.